What follows describes a single T cell receptor beta chain. The germline gene is not matched at one end of the junction; a read error may be the cause. The CDR3 sequence is 16 residues long. The germline V gene has CDR1 SGHAT and CDR2 FQNNGV. The data were obtained in a study of tumor-infiltrating lymphocytes in primary liver carcinoma. Starting material of 500 ng total RNA yielded TCR beta cDNA via a constant-region primer. It was through three nested multiplex PCR rounds of slightly modified ARM-PCR that TCR beta libraries arose. A C-beta reverse primer was combined with TRBV1-TRBV30 forward primers in the first two PCR rounds, and each round had about 10 cycles. TCRdb independently ran MiXCR on the multiplex PCR reads; one entry per CDR3 protein. The sample lists almost 55,000 distinct CDR3 sequences, 70% to 80% seen once, with around 23% in the top ten. From unsorted bulk tissue weighing roughly 18-31 mg, DNA and RNA were co-extracted.

V gene TRBV11-2 combines with J gene TRBJ2-5; 8 bases map to TRBD2. The receptor comes from a man aged 35 to 55 with primary liver carcinoma and hepatitis B virus infection. Sample: liver tumor tissue from sampling region 2. Described subset: tumor region T2, inferior pole. This CDR3 is CASSSIPASGQETQYF. CDR3 nucleotides: TGTGCCAGCAGCTCAATCCCGGCTAGCGGGCAAGAGACACAGTACTTC.